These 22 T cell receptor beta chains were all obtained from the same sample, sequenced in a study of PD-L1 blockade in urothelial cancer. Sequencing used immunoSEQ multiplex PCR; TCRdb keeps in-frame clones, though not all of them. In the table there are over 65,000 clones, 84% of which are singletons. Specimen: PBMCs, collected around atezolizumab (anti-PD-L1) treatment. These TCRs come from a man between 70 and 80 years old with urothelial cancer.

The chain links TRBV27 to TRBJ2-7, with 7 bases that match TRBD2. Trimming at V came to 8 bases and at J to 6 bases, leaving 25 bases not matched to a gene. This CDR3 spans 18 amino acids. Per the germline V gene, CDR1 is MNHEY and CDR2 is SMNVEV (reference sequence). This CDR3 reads CASSPLRLAGAVSSEQYF. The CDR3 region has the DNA TGTGCCAGCTCTCCCCTACGACTAGCCGGAGCCGTCTCGTCCGAGCAGTACTTC.

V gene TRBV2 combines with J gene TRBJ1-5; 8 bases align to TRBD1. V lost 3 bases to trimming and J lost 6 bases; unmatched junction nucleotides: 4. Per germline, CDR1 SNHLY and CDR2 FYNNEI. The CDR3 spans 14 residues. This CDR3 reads CASSDRTGSQPQHF. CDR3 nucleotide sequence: TGTGCCAGCAGTGACAGGACAGGGTCTCAGCCCCAGCATTTT.

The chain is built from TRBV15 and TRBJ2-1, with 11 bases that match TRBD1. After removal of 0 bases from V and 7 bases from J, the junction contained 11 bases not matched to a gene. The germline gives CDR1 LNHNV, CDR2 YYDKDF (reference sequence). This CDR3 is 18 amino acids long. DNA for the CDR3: TGTGCCACCAGCAGAGAACCCCCAGGGACAGGGGGTAAGAATGAGCAGTTCTTC. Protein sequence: CATSREPPGTGGKNEQFF.

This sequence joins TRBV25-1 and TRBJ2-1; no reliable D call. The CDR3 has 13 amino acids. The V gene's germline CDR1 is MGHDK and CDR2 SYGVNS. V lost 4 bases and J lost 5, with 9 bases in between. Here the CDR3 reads CASSGSSNNEQFF. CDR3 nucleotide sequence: TGTGCCAGCAGTGGGAGTAGTAACAATGAGCAGTTCTTC.

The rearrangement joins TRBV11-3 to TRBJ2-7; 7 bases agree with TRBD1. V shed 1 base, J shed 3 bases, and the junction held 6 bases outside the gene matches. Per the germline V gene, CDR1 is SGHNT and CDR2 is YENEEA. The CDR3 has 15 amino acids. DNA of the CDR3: TGTGCCAGCAGCTTAGGGCACAGGGGTCACTACGAGCAGTACTTC. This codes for CASSLGHRGHYEQYF.

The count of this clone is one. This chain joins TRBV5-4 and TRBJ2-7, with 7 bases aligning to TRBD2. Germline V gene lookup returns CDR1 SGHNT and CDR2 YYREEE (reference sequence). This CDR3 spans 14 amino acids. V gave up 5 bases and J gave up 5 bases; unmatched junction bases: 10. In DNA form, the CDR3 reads TGTGCCAGCAGAGTGGCGGGAGCATTAGACGAGCAGTACTTC. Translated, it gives CASRVAGALDEQYF.

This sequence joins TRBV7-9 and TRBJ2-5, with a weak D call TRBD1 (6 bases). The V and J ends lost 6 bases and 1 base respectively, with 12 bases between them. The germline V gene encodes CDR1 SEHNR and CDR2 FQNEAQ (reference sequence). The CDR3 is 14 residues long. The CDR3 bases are TGTGCCAGCAGTTACAGGGCCTCCCAAGAGACCCAGTACTTC. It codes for CASSYRASQETQYF.

CDR3 DNA: TGTGCCAGCAGTGGTCGGACAGGGGGCTCCTACGAGCAGTACTTC. Translation: CASSGRTGGSYEQYF. This sequence joins TRBV6-1 and TRBJ2-7, with 10 bases that match TRBD1. After removal of 4 bases from V and 0 bases from J, the junction contained 3 bases not matched to a gene. The CDR3 loop spans 15 amino acids. Germline V CDR1 and CDR2: MNHNS, SASEGT.

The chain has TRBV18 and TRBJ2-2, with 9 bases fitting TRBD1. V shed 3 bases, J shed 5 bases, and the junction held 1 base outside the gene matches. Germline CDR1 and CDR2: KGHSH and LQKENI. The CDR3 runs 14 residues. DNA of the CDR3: TGTGCCAGCTCACCGGGACAGGGAACCGGGGAGCTGTTTTTT. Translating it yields CASSPGQGTGELFF.

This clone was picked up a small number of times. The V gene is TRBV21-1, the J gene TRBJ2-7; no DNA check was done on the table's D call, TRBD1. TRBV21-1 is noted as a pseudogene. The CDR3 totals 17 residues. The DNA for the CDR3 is TGTGCCAGCAGCAAAGAGGGCTGGGGGCTAGATTGGGACGAGCAGTACTTC. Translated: CASSKEGWGLDWDEQYF.

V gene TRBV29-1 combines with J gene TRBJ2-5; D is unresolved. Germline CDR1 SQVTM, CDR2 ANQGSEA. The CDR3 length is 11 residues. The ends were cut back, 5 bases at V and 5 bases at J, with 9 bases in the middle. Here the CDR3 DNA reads TGCAGCGTTCGGGTTTTGGAGACCCAGTACTTC. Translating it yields CSVRVLETQYF.

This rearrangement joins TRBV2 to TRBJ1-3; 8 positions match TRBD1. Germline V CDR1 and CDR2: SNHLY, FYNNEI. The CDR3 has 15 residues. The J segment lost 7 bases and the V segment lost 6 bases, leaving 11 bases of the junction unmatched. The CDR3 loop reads CASRVSGGAANTIYF. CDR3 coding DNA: TGTGCCAGCAGAGTATCAGGGGGCGCGGCGAACACCATATATTTT.

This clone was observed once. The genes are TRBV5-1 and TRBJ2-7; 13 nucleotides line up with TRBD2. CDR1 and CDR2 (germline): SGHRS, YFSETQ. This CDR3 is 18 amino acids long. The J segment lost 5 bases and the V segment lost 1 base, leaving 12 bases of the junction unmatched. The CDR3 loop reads CASSLSLAGGPRWNEQYF. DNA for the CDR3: TGCGCCAGCAGCTTGTCACTAGCGGGAGGGCCTCGGTGGAACGAGCAGTACTTC.

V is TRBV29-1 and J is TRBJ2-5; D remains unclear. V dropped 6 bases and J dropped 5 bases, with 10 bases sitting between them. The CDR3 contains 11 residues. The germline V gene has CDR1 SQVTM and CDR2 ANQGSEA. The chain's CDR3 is CSVTELETQYF. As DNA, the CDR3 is TGCAGCGTGACTGAGCTGGAGACCCAGTACTTC.

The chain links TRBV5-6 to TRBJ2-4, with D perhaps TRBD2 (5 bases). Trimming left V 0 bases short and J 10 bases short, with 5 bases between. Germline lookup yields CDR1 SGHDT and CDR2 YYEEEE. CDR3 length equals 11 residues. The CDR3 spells CASSLAGIQYF. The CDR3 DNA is TGTGCCAGCAGCTTGGCGGGGATTCAGTACTTC.

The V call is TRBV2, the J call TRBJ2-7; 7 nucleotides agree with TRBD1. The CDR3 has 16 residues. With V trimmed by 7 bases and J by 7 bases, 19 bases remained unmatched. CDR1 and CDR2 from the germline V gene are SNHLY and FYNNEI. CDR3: CASTRPPGTALKEQYF. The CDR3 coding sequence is TGTGCCAGCACCCGCCCCCCCGGGACAGCTCTGAAGGAGCAGTACTTC.

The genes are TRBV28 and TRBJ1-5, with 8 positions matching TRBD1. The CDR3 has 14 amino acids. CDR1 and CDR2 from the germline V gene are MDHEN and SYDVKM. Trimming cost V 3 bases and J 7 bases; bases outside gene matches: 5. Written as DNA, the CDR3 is TGTGCCAGCAGTTTTACAGGGGGAGGGCAGCCCCAGCATTTT. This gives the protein CASSFTGGGQPQHF.

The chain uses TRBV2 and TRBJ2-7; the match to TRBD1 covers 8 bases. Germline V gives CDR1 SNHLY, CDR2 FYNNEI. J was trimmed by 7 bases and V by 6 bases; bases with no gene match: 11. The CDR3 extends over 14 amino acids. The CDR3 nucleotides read TGTGCCAGCAGACCGGACAGGGACAGAGGGGAGCAGTACTTC. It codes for CASRPDRDRGEQYF.

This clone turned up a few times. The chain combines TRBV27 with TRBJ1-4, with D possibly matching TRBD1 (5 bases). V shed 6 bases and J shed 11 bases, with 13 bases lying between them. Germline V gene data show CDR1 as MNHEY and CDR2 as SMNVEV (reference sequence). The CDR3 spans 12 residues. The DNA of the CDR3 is TGTGCCAGCAGGCAGGGCCTTGGGAAACTGTTTTTT. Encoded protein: CASRQGLGKLFF.

The CDR3 region is CASRQGRNTEAFF. CDR3 coding DNA: TGTGCCAGCAGGCAGGGGCGGAACACTGAAGCTTTCTTT. V gene TRBV7-3 combines with J gene TRBJ1-1; tentatively, D is TRBD1 (6 bases). The CDR3 covers 13 residues. V shed 6 bases and J shed 1 base, with 9 bases lying between them. Germline CDR1 reads SGHTA; CDR2 reads FQGTGA.

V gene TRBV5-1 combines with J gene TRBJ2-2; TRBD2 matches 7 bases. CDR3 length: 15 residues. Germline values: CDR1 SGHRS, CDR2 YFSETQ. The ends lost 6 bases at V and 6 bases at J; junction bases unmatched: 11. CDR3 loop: CASTWDGGTSGELFF. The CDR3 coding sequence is TGCGCCAGCACCTGGGACGGGGGGACTTCCGGGGAGCTGTTTTTT.

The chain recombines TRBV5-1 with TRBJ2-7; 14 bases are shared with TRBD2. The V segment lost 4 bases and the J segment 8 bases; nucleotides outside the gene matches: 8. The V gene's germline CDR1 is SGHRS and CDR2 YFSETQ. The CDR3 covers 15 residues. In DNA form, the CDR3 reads TGCGCCAGCAGCCTACCCGGGACTAGCGGGAGTCAGCAGTACTTC. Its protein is CASSLPGTSGSQQYF.